This T cell receptor (beta chain) is from a study of human T cells and chemical hapten exposure. The V segment lost 0 bases and the J segment 6 bases; nucleotides outside the gene matches: 3. The CDR3 loop spans 16 amino acids. CDR1 and CDR2 (germline): SGHAT, FQNNGV. TCRdb independently ran MiXCR on the RACE reads; one entry per CDR3 protein. The sample lists approximately 260,000 distinct CDR3 sequences, about 8.6% occurring once. Specified time point: pre-sensitization, week 0. The treatment is: therapeutic diphenylcyclopropenone sensitization with weekly scalp DPC. This clonotype originated in a woman aged 40 to 50 with alopecia areata. Some clones in this sample may be carry-over from other donors' samples. This specimen consisted of whole blood, obtained in connection with sensitization to the hapten diphenylcyclopropenone (DPC). The V and J genes are TRBV11-2 and TRBJ1-6; 9 positions agree with TRBD1. The DNA for the CDR3 is TGTGCCAGCAGCTTAGAAATGACAGGGGGTAATTCACCCCTCCACTTT. This codes for CASSLEMTGGNSPLHF. Full variable domain (remainder filled in from reference TRBV11-2 and TRBJ1-6): EAGVAQSPRYKIIEKRQSVAFWCNPISGHATLYWYQQILGQGPKLLIQFQNNGVVDDSQLPKDRFSAERLKGVDSTLKIQPAKLEDSAVYLCASSLEMTGGNSPLHFGNGTRLTVT.